One sample yielded the 20 T cell receptor beta chains listed below, sequenced in a study of CXCR3-negative and CXCR3-positive naive CD8 T cells. All TRB cDNA libraries came from 5' RACE performed with UMI labels. From the 5' RACE reads, TCRdb lists one entry per CDR3 protein and no DNA. The table lists about 23,000 distinct CDR3 sequences. The specimen was naive CXCR3- CD8+ T cells from blood. This sample's subset: CD45RO-CCR7+CD27+CD95- naive CD8+ T cells lacking CXCR3 (TNR3-). The receptors stem from a human donor in good health. Some clones in this sample may be carry-over from other donors' samples.

The chain is built from TRBV7-3 and TRBJ1-1; the D call from TCRdb, TRBD1, cannot be confirmed without DNA. The CDR3 is made up of 17 amino acids. Germline loops: CDR1 SGHTA, CDR2 FQGTGA. CDR3 sequence: CASSPVSERGEWTEAFF.

CDR3 region: CSAMDNPDTQYF. The chain has TRBV29-1 and TRBJ2-3. The CDR3 runs 12 residues. Per germline, CDR1 SQVTM and CDR2 ANQGSEA.

The chain uses TRBV29-1 and TRBJ1-1; TCRdb names TRBD1, which stays unverified in the absence of DNA. Germline CDR1 is SQVTM and CDR2 is ANQGSEA. The CDR3 is 13 residues long. The chain's CDR3 is CSVDRGANTEAFF.

This chain connects TRBV15 to TRBJ2-1; TCRdb's D call, TRBD1, is unchecked because there is no DNA. From germline, CDR1 is LNHNV and CDR2 YYDKDF (reference sequence). The CDR3 totals 14 residues. The CDR3 loop reads CATSAGRGPNEQFF. Complete variable domain (other parts from reference TRBV15 and TRBJ2-1): DAMVIQNPRYQVTQFGKPVTLSCSQTLNHNVMYWYQQKSSQAPKLLFHYYDKDFNNEADTPDNFQSRRPNTSFCFLDIRSPGLGDTAMYLCATSAGRGPNEQFFGPGTRLTVL.

The genes are TRBV29-1 and TRBJ1-3; the TCRdb D gene call, TRBD1, has no DNA to confirm it. Germline V CDR1 and CDR2: SQVTM, ANQGSEA. CDR3 length equals 14 residues. CDR3: CSVTGTLSGDTIYF.

This chain joins TRBV7-2 and TRBJ2-2. CDR3 length equals 12 residues. Germline lookup yields CDR1 SGHTA and CDR2 FQGNSA. Here the CDR3 reads CASTREVEELFF.

The chain combines TRBV27 with TRBJ2-7. CDR1 is MNHEY, CDR2 SMNVEV, per germline (reference sequence). CDR3 length equals 13 residues. The CDR3 here is CASKERDSYEQYF.

The J gene is TRBJ2-1, the V gene TRBV14; checking the TCRdb D call of TRBD1 is not possible without DNA. Germline loops: CDR1 SGHDN, CDR2 FVKESK. The CDR3 runs 18 residues. CDR3 protein: CASSQDLSRVSSYNEQFF.

The gene calls are TRBV6-2 or TRBV6-3 and TRBJ1-1. The CDR3 loop spans 15 amino acids. Germline loops: CDR1 MNHEY, CDR2 SVGEGT. CDR3 residues: CASSYTEYMNTEAFF.

This chain joins TRBV20-1 and TRBJ1-6. This CDR3 has 14 residues. CDR1 and CDR2 from the germline V gene are DFQATT and SNEGSKA (reference sequence). CDR3 region: CSRTPPPLNSPLHF.

The chain employs TRBV12-3 or TRBV12-4 and TRBJ2-7; the TCRdb call, TRBD1, lacks DNA for checking. This CDR3 comprises 15 residues. This chain's CDR3 is CASSLAQTGSYEQYF.

The chain combines TRBV7-8 with TRBJ2-7; TCRdb outputs TRBD1, but without DNA this stays unchecked. Per germline, CDR1 SGHVS and CDR2 FQNEAQ. The CDR3 loop spans 15 amino acids. The CDR3 sequence is CASSLTGDPTYEQYF.

The chain links TRBV20-1 to TRBJ2-1; TCRdb gives TRBD2 as the D gene, but with no DNA this cannot be confirmed. The CDR3 is made up of 13 amino acids. Per germline, CDR1 DFQATT and CDR2 SNEGSKA (reference sequence). This CDR3 is CSATHPLHNEQFF.

The chain is built from TRBV3-1 and TRBJ2-3; TCRdb's assignment of TRBD2 cannot be checked, as there is no DNA. The CDR3 extends over 14 amino acids. Germline-derived CDR1 and CDR2 are LGHDT and YNNKEL (reference sequence). The CDR3 is CASSLRDFTDTQYF.

V gene TRBV6-5 combines with J gene TRBJ1-6; there is no DNA to check the TCRdb D call of TRBD1. Germline CDR1 is MNHEY and CDR2 is SVGAGI. The CDR3 covers 15 residues. The CDR3 protein is CASSTGSQYNSPLHF.

V and J are TRBV28 and TRBJ2-3; TCRdb's D call, TRBD2, is unchecked because there is no DNA. CDR1 and CDR2 (germline): MDHEN, SYDVKM. This CDR3 comprises 14 residues. CDR3 residues: CASSPADGTDTQYF.

Here the CDR3 reads CSARVDTPGFTEAFF. The chain combines TRBV20-1 with TRBJ1-1; lacking DNA, the TRBD1 call made by TCRdb goes unchecked. The CDR3 covers 15 residues. Germline assignment: CDR1 DFQATT and CDR2 SNEGSKA (reference sequence).

The genes are TRBV12-3 or TRBV12-4 and TRBJ2-1. The CDR3 covers 11 residues. CDR3: CASSPGGEQFF.

The V call is TRBV29-1, the J call TRBJ2-2; TCRdb lists TRBD1, though no DNA is available to test this call. The CDR3 has 13 amino acids. The germline V gene encodes CDR1 SQVTM and CDR2 ANQGSEA. CDR3 amino acids: CSVGQTNTGELFF.

The chain uses TRBV7-9 and TRBJ2-7. CDR3 size: 13 residues. Germline V CDR1 and CDR2: SEHNR, FQNEAQ (reference sequence). The CDR3 reads CASSSTESYEQYF.